This section outlines one T cell receptor (beta chain) sequence together with its context. Its specific antigen is unknown. One base away there is no much larger clone; base qualities are not given. The sample holds other DNA sequences that translate to the same CDR3. This entry is derived from a study of OX40 agonist ivuxolimab in advanced cancers. Regarding the research as a whole: Ivuxolimab was a fully human IgG2 agonistic monoclonal antibody targeting the costimulatory receptor OX40 (CD134). Intravenous ivuxolimab was administered to patients every 2 weeks at six dose levels: 0.01, 0.1, 0.3, 1.5, 3 and 10 mg/kg. Among the 50 to 55 dose-escalation patients, approximately 20 had hepatocellular carcinoma, around 15 melanoma, 9 renal cell carcinoma and 9 head and neck cancer. A male proportion of roughly 80% and a mean age of approximately 55 years, ranging from about 20 to 80, were recorded for the dose-escalation cohort. Prior anti-PD-1, anti-PD-L1 or anti-CTLA-4 therapy was permitted, and checkpoint inhibitors had been received by 30% to 40% of dose-escalation patients. Partial responses occurred in three dose-escalation patients: two with cutaneous melanoma and one with hepatocellular carcinoma. The point of sequencing TCRbeta in the periphery was to test whether ivuxolimab changed TCR sequence diversity and drove clonal T-cell expansion. The paper reports the monotherapy dose-escalation portion (N of about 52 patients) of the phase I ivuxolimab trial.

Summary of the overall study and its limitations: Which antigens the clonally expanded peripheral T cells were specific for was not determined. Low levels of normalized T-cell clonal expansion were also seen in some patients who did not respond. After ivuxolimab, expanded clones were on average more numerous among CD8+ T cells than among CD4+ T cells. In partial responders in the 0.1-3.0 mg/kg groups, normalized peripheral clonal expansion was found to be among the lowest, especially among CD8+ T cells. At doses from 0.1 to 3.0 mg/kg, clonal expansion was seen in both CD4+ and CD8+ blood T cells between baseline and week 6.

The CDR3 runs 10 amino acids, cysteine and phenylalanine included. Kept here is only the CDR3 DNA, which spans 30 bases and is read in frame from base 1. The germline V gene (reference sequence) yields DFQATT for CDR1 and SNEGSKA for CDR2. V lost 3 bases and J lost 9 bases; the stretch between them is 6 bases long. Genomic DNA was extracted from sorted cells for sequencing of the TCRbeta CDR3 region. The immunoSEQ Assay was used to sequence the TCRbeta CDR3 regions. Imported from immuneACCESS, the table was reduced by TCRdb to in-frame sequences with V and J called. These copies leave out some clones; in studies compared against another copy, an unresolved V gene accounts for under half, and the cause of the remainder is not known. The sample table holds under 50,000 clones, of which around 79% were seen once. The top ten clonotypes cover 7.9% of the sample. The trial excluded patients who had a history of autoimmune disease or were on systemic immunosuppression. Peripheral blood for TCR sequencing was drawn from every dose cohort at baseline, at cycle 4 day 1 and at cycle 7 day 1. The samples were taken from a phase I, first-in-human, multicenter, open-label dose-escalation trial of ivuxolimab. Adults with locally advanced or metastatic melanoma, renal cell, hepatocellular, or head and neck squamous cell carcinoma were enrolled in the trial. Before TCR sequencing, CD4+ T cells and CD8+ T cells were sorted from peripheral blood as separate populations.

This receptor was identified in an adult with an advanced solid tumor such as melanoma, head and neck, liver or kidney cancer. Sequencing was performed on CD4+ or CD8+ T cells sorted from blood, taken in a trial of the OX40 agonist ivuxolimab. The chain was built from TRBV20-1 and TRBJ2-1; no D gene call is confident. CDR3 loop: CSASLGEQFF. Read as DNA, the sequence is TGCAGTGCTAGCTTGGGTGAGCAGTTCTTC.